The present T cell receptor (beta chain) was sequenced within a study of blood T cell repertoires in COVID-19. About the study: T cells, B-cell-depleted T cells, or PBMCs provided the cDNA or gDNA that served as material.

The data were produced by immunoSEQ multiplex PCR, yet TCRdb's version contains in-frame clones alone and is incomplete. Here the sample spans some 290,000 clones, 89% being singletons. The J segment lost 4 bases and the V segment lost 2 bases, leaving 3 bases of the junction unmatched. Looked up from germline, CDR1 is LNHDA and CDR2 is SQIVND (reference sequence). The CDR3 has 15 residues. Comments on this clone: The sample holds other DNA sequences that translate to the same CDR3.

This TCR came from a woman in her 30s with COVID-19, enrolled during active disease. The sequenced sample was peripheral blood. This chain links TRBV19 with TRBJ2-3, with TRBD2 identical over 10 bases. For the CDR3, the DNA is TGTGCCAGTAGTATAAGCGGGGGGGCCCCAGATACGCAGTATTTT. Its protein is CASSISGGAPDTQYF. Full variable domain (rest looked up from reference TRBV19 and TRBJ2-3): DGGITQSPKYLFRKEGQNVTLSCEQNLNHDAMYWYRQDPGQGLRLIYYSQIVNDFQKGDIAEGYSVSREKKESFPLTVTSAQKNPTAFYLCASSISGGAPDTQYFGPGTRLTVL.